The next 27 T cell receptor beta chains were all read from a single sample in a study of blood T cells in healthy people across ages. A second PCR of 7 to 11 cycles used a sample-barcoded 5' primer and a J-beta primer mix. MiXCR, run by TCRdb on the 5' RACE reads, gives a single entry per CDR3 protein. Of about 1.8 million distinct CDR3 sequences listed, 49% are singletons. The sequencing input was blood. The receptors were gathered from a woman aged 40 to 49 in good health.

This clonotype was picked up a small number of times. The chain uses TRBV10-3 and TRBJ2-5; TRBD2 aligns across 9 bases. The CDR3 runs 14 residues. Germline V gives CDR1 ENHRY, CDR2 SYGVKD. Trimming took 6 bases from V and 1 from J; bases not matched to a gene: 3. This chain's CDR3 is CAISLAGPQETQYF. CDR3 coding DNA: TGTGCCATCAGCCTAGCGGGGCCCCAAGAGACCCAGTACTTC.

The CDR3 DNA reads TGCGCCAGCAGCCAAGCTGAAGCTCGGCTTTTCGGGAATGAGCAGTTCTTC. This codes for CASSQAEARLFGNEQFF. This sequence joins TRBV4-3 and TRBJ2-1; D unresolved. The germline CDR1 and CDR2 sequences are LGHNA and YSLEER. The CDR3 spans 17 residues. Trimming left V 1 base short and J 7 bases short, with 20 bases between.

This clonotype was found a few times. J is TRBJ2-1 and V is TRBV29-1; 12 bases line up with TRBD2. J gave up 7 bases and V 4 bases, and 2 bases lay outside the gene matches. The CDR3 has 13 amino acids. The germline gives CDR1 SQVTM, CDR2 ANQGSEA. The CDR3 here is CSVASGGANEQFF. The CDR3 nucleotides read TGCAGCGTTGCTAGCGGGGGGGCAAATGAGCAGTTCTTC.

V and J are TRBV7-2 and TRBJ2-7; D is ambiguous. CDR1 and CDR2 (germline): SGHTA, FQGNSA. Trimming shortened V by 0 bases and J by 1 base, and 7 bases separated the two germline ends. There are 14 residues in the CDR3. CDR3 amino acids: CASSLAHPSYEQYF. CDR3 in DNA: TGTGCCAGCAGCTTAGCGCACCCTTCCTACGAGCAGTACTTC.

This clonotype came up a few times. This sequence joins TRBV24-1 and TRBJ2-5, with 7 bases identical to TRBD2. This CDR3 comprises 17 residues. The germline V gene has CDR1 KGHDR and CDR2 SFDVKD. With 9 bases clipped from V and 0 bases from J, the junction kept 15 bases outside the gene matches. This CDR3 reads CATGSSGAFSHQETQYF. CDR3 DNA: TGTGCCACCGGAAGCAGCGGGGCGTTTTCCCACCAAGAGACCCAGTACTTC.

V is TRBV20-1 and J is TRBJ1-2; TRBD1 agrees at 8 bases. The CDR3 runs 18 residues. The trim removed 0 bases at V and 3 bases at J, leaving 15 bases unmatched. CDR1 is DFQATT and CDR2 is SNEGSKA in the germline V gene (reference sequence). The CDR3 DNA follows: TGCAGTGCTAGAGATCGCAAGGGAGGGCAGGGGGCATACTATGGCTACACCTTC. Residues: CSARDRKGGQGAYYGYTF.

V is TRBV12-3 or TRBV12-4 and J is TRBJ2-1; 9 bases line up with TRBD1. V lost 5 bases, J lost 9 bases, and 8 bases stayed unmatched. The CDR3 sequence is 14 residues long. The CDR3 DNA reads TGTGCCAGCAGTAACAGGGACAGGGCGAGTGAGCAGTTCTTC. It yields the protein CASSNRDRASEQFF.

The chain carries TRBV2 and TRBJ1-1; TRBD1 matches at 10 bases. Trimming removed 4 bases from V and 3 bases from J; junction bases left unmatched: 5. The CDR3 length is 15 residues. The germline V gene encodes CDR1 SNHLY and CDR2 FYNNEI. CDR3 in amino acids: CASSATGTGDTEAFF. For the CDR3, the DNA is TGTGCCAGCAGTGCAACTGGGACAGGGGACACTGAAGCTTTCTTT.

This sequence joins TRBV15 and TRBJ2-5, with D unresolved. Germline assignment: CDR1 LNHNV and CDR2 YYDKDF (reference sequence). The CDR3 loop spans 14 amino acids. The V end lost 0 bases, the J end lost 2 bases, and 7 bases lay between the germline ends. CDR3 residues: CATSRDTVQETQYF. The DNA of the CDR3 is TGTGCCACCAGCAGAGATACAGTTCAAGAGACCCAGTACTTC.

This clonotype was counted a few times. This chain links TRBV6-1 with TRBJ2-7; 7 bases fit TRBD2. Trimming removed 6 bases from V and 0 bases from J; junction bases left unmatched: 5. In germline, CDR1 is MNHNS, CDR2 SASEGT. The CDR3 is 14 amino acids. The CDR3 region has the DNA TGTGCCAGCAGCGGAGCGGGAACCTCCTACGAGCAGTACTTC. It yields the protein CASSGAGTSYEQYF.

A note on this clonotype: One end of the junction fails to match germline, which may point to a read error. The rearrangement links TRBV24-1 to TRBJ2-1; no firm D call. In germline, CDR1 is KGHDR, CDR2 SFDVKD. The CDR3 runs 16 residues. CDR3 loop: CATSDSLVSSYDEQFF. The CDR3 DNA is TGTGCCACCAGTGATTCCCTGGTCTCCTCCTACGATGAGCAGTTCTTC.

The chain has TRBV7-2 and TRBJ2-1, with 7 bases lining up with TRBD1. V trimming: 2 bases; J trimming: 7 bases; junction bases outside the gene matches: 11. This CDR3 is built from 16 residues. Germline CDR1 SGHTA, CDR2 FQGNSA. The CDR3 coding sequence is TGTGCCAGCAGCTTAACGGACAGGCAAATGATAAATGAGCAGTTCTTC. It specifies CASSLTDRQMINEQFF.

This clonotype was observed a handful of times. The chain is built from TRBV4-3 and TRBJ2-7; TRBD2 might be the D (6 bases). Germline V gene sequence: CDR1 LGHNA, CDR2 YSLEER. The CDR3 runs 15 residues. V lost 0 bases, J lost 3 bases, and 12 bases lay in between. CDR3 sequence (DNA): TGCGCCAGCAGCCAAGATCCGGGACTGAACTACGAGCAGTACTTC. Protein sequence: CASSQDPGLNYEQYF.

V is TRBV25-1 and J is TRBJ1-2; 10 bases align to TRBD1. Germline CDR1 and CDR2: MGHDK and SYGVNS. The CDR3 sequence is 14 residues long. V dropped 3 bases and J dropped 6; count of bases not matched to a gene: 4. In DNA form, the CDR3 reads TGTGCCAGCAGTGAGTTTGGGACAGGGGATGGCTACACCTTC. Its translation is CASSEFGTGDGYTF.

The chain couples TRBV2 to TRBJ2-5; 16 bases line up with TRBD2. The CDR3 totals 17 residues. The V segment lost 5 bases and the J segment 3 bases; nucleotides outside the gene matches: 6. Germline V gene data show CDR1 as SNHLY and CDR2 as FYNNEI. CDR3 amino acids: CASSPGTSGGDEETQYF. The CDR3 DNA reads as TGTGCCAGCAGTCCCGGGACTAGCGGGGGGGACGAAGAGACCCAGTACTTC.

This chain uses TRBV28 with TRBJ1-2; the D gene is possibly TRBD1 (6 bases). The V and J ends lost 5 bases and 8 bases respectively, with 12 bases between them. The CDR3 contains 12 residues. The germline CDR1 and CDR2 sequences are MDHEN and SYDVKM. The CDR3 loop is CASSTGTSGYTF. In DNA form, the CDR3 reads TGTGCCAGCAGTACCGGGACATCGGGCTACACCTTC.

Only a few counts were recorded for this clonotype. The CDR3 DNA follows: TGTGCCAGCAGTTTTGGGACTAGCGGGGAAACAGATACGCAGTATTTT. This codes for CASSFGTSGETDTQYF. The chain employs TRBV28 and TRBJ2-3; 13 nucleotides agree with TRBD2. The CDR3 contains 16 residues. Trimming at V came to 3 bases and at J to 3 bases, leaving 3 bases not matched to a gene. Germline CDR1 MDHEN, CDR2 SYDVKM.

V and J are TRBV6-2 or TRBV6-3 and TRBJ2-4; 8 bases agree with TRBD1. The last part of the DNA fits TRBJ2-7 better; the J call may be wrong. The CDR3 has 16 residues. Looked up from germline, CDR1 is MNHEY and CDR2 is SVGEGT. The CDR3 loop reads CASSPPTGGNSYEQYF. In DNA form, the CDR3 reads TGTGCCAGCAGTCCTCCCACAGGGGGGAACTCCTACGAGCAGTACTTC.

V usage is TRBV20-1 and J usage is TRBJ1-2, with D hard to call. The V end lost 4 bases, the J end lost 4 bases, and 10 bases lay between the germline ends. Germline CDR1 and CDR2: DFQATT and SNEGSKA (reference sequence). This CDR3 is built from 12 residues. The CDR3 reads CSATQRAYGYTF. For the CDR3, the DNA is TGCAGTGCTACCCAGAGGGCCTATGGCTACACCTTC.

This clonotype was seen just once. The chain has TRBV7-2 and TRBJ2-3; the match to TRBD1 covers 7 bases. J was trimmed by 3 bases and V by 5 bases; bases with no gene match: 8. The CDR3 loop spans 15 amino acids. Looked up from germline, CDR1 is SGHTA and CDR2 is FQGNSA. The CDR3 sequence: CASSRPGQTTDTQYF. The CDR3 region has the DNA TGTGCCAGCAGCCGCCCGGGACAGACGACAGATACGCAGTATTTT.

V gene TRBV18 combines with J gene TRBJ2-1, with D perhaps matching TRBD2 (6 bases). The CDR3 consists of 16 residues. V lost 3 bases to trimming and J lost 7 bases, with 19 bases between them. Germline assignment: CDR1 KGHSH and CDR2 LQKENI. Here the CDR3 reads CASSPRREAWGNEQFF. Here the CDR3 DNA reads TGTGCCAGCTCACCCCGCAGGGAGGCTTGGGGGAATGAGCAGTTCTTC.

This clonotype was counted between two and nine times. The chain carries TRBV4-2 and TRBJ1-2; possibly TRBD1 for D (6 bases). Germline values: CDR1 LGHNA, CDR2 YNFKEQ. V lost 0 bases and J 7 bases, leaving 15 bases between the germline ends. This CDR3 comprises 15 residues. The CDR3 DNA reads as TGTGCCAGCAGCCAAGAAGGGGGAGGTGATGGTGGCTACACCTTC. It specifies CASSQEGGGDGGYTF.

The chain uses TRBV11-2 and TRBJ2-3, with 10 bases matching TRBD1. V lost 7 bases and J lost 5; bases outside the gene matches: 3. Germline values: CDR1 SGHAT, CDR2 FQNNGV. This CDR3 has 13 residues. The CDR3 protein is CASIRTGGDTQYF. In nucleotides, the CDR3 is TGTGCCAGCATCCGGACAGGGGGAGATACGCAGTATTTT.

In its sample, this clonotype was seen many times. This chain uses TRBV5-5 with TRBJ2-7, with D perhaps matching TRBD1 or TRBD2 (7 bases each). Germline V CDR1 and CDR2: SGHKS, YYEKEE (reference sequence). The CDR3 runs to 14 residues. V was pared by 4 bases and J by 2 bases, with 13 bases between. The CDR3 region is CASSQGGRAYEQYF. The CDR3 coding sequence is TGTGCCAGCAGCCAGGGGGGGCGAGCCTACGAGCAGTACTTC.

V is TRBV6-2 or TRBV6-3 and J is TRBJ2-7; D is perhaps TRBD2 (6 bases). This CDR3 is built from 14 residues. V was clipped by 1 base and J by 7 bases, with 14 bases between them. Per germline, CDR1 MNHEY and CDR2 SVGEGT. CDR3 sequence reads: CASSYWEAYNEQYF. The CDR3 DNA follows: TGTGCCAGCAGTTACTGGGAGGCCTACAATGAGCAGTACTTC.

This chain connects TRBV7-9 to TRBJ2-5, with 9 positions matching TRBD1. The V gene's germline CDR1 is SEHNR and CDR2 FQNEAQ (reference sequence). The CDR3 consists of 20 residues. With V trimmed by 5 bases and J by 0 bases, 19 bases remained unmatched. In nucleotides, the CDR3 is TGTGCCAGCAGCACAACCCCAACGACAGGGGGGCCTTCGTACCAAGAGACCCAGTACTTC. Residues: CASSTTPTTGGPSYQETQYF. The variable domain in full, completed from reference TRBV7-9 and TRBJ2-5, reads DTGVSQNPRHKITKRGQNVTFRCDPISEHNRLYWYRQTLGQGPEFLTYFQNEAQLEKSRLLSDRFSAERPKGSFSTLEIQRTEQGDSAMYLCASSTTPTTGGPSYQETQYFGPGTRLLVL.

J is TRBJ2-3 and V is TRBV7-2; TRBD1 might be the D (5 bases). The CDR3 extends over 12 amino acids. The V end lost 6 bases, the J end lost 4 bases, and 8 bases lay between the germline ends. Germline CDR1 reads SGHTA; CDR2 reads FQGNSA. In DNA, the CDR3 is TGTGCCAGCAGGACAGCAGCAGATACGCAGTATTTT. Amino acids: CASRTAADTQYF.